This entry is about one T cell receptor beta chain. Its antigen is currently unknown. The sample originates from a study of cytomegalovirus exposure and HLA in healthy donors. Study results and limitations: A further, later analysis showed that HLA-associated TCR beta chains (compared with equally common others) were more clonally expanded.

The CDR3 runs to 13 residues. The germline V gene has CDR1 ENHRY and CDR2 SYGVKD. V shed 4 bases and J shed 2 bases, with 8 bases lying between them. PCR employed 60 Vbeta and 13 Jbeta primers. Assay used: immunoSEQ multiplex PCR; TCRdb lists only in-frame clones, some missing. Altogether roughly 170,000 clones are present, approximately 80% being singletons, with the ten largest covering around 4.3%. The V and J genes are TRBV10-3 and TRBJ2-5, with D possibly being TRBD2 (5 bases). This TCR came from a woman in her forties or fifties in good health and CMV-seropositive. The specimen was PBMCs. The CDR3 coding sequence is TGTGCCATCAGTGCGGGAAAACAAGAGACCCAGTACTTC. Translated: CAISAGKQETQYF.